This entry concerns a single T cell receptor (beta chain). Its antigen is undetermined. V shed 4 bases, J shed 3 bases, and the junction held 10 bases outside the gene matches. The CDR3 runs 16 residues. Germline values: CDR1 MNHEY, CDR2 SVGEGT. The sample originates from a study of T-cell memory formation after mild COVID-19. Whole-study findings and limits: Day 15 to 85 contracting clones showed balanced CD4/CD8; day 15 to 37 expanders favored CD4+. Contracting CD4+ clones were located mainly in CM and EM, and CD8+ clones in EMRA. Researchers found some responding clones in pre-infection memory, a sign that cross-reactive memory joined.

TCRdb analysed the 5' RACE reads with MiXCR anew, one entry per CDR3 protein. Here the sample spans 450,000 or so distinct CDR3 sequences, about 23% being singletons. This TCR came from an adult woman who had mild COVID-19 (a few samples of this study predate the infection). Cell type and time point are not known. The specimen was PBMCs or a T cell subset sorted from them (not recorded which). The chain is built from TRBV6-2 or TRBV6-3 and TRBJ1-1, with 8 bases lining up with TRBD1. In DNA, the CDR3 is TGTGCCAGCAGTTCAGGGGGCGCAACACCTCACACTGAAGCTTTCTTT. Translating it yields CASSSGGATPHTEAFF.